What follows are 16 T cell receptor beta chains derived from one specimen sequenced in a study of OX40 agonist ivuxolimab in advanced cancers. Libraries came from the immunoSEQ multiplex PCR assay. TCRdb retrieved this table from immuneACCESS and kept in-frame rearrangements only. Not all clones are present; in checked studies, unresolved V genes account for under half, and no reason is known for the remainder. The sample has about 53,000 clones on record, roughly nine tenths of them singletons. The ten largest clones capture about 11% of the sample. Material: CD4+ or CD8+ T cells sorted from blood, obtained in a trial of the OX40 agonist ivuxolimab. These receptors came from an adult with an advanced solid tumor such as melanoma, head and neck, liver or kidney cancer.

This clone was recorded once. The J gene is TRBJ2-1, the V gene TRBV18; D gene ambiguous. Germline-derived CDR1 and CDR2 are KGHSH and LQKENI. Trimming took 2 bases from V and 5 from J, leaving 13 bases between them. CDR3 length: 15 amino acids. The CDR3 loop reads CASSPTVSRHNEQFF. Here the CDR3 DNA reads TGTGCCAGCTCACCAACGGTATCGAGACACAATGAGCAGTTCTTC.

The V gene is TRBV7-9, the J gene TRBJ2-5; D is ambiguous. Trimming removed 8 bases from V and 0 bases from J, with 10 bases in between. The CDR3 contains 13 residues. The germline V gene has CDR1 SEHNR and CDR2 FQNEAQ (reference sequence). The CDR3 DNA reads TGTGCCAGCGCCACCTTGTACCAAGAGACCCAGTACTTC. Protein sequence: CASATLYQETQYF.

J is TRBJ1-1 and V is TRBV28; no clear D. There are 11 residues in the CDR3. Trimming removed 5 bases at V and 2 bases at J, with 3 bases between. Germline CDR1 and CDR2: MDHEN and SYDVKM. CDR3 DNA sequence: TGTGCCAGCAGTATTAACACTGAAGCTTTCTTT. Translating it yields CASSINTEAFF.

V is TRBV29-1 and J is TRBJ1-4; no reliable D call. The V end lost 4 bases, the J end lost 0 bases, and 12 bases lay between the germline ends. The CDR3 is 15 amino acids. Germline V gene lookup returns CDR1 SQVTM and CDR2 ANQGSEA. CDR3 in DNA: TGCAGCGTTGTCGGCGGAGACACAACTAATGAAAAACTGTTTTTT. This encodes CSVVGGDTTNEKLFF.

The chain couples TRBV6-5 to TRBJ1-3; D gene uncertain. From germline, CDR1 is MNHEY and CDR2 SVGAGI. The CDR3 is 14 residues long. Trimming cost V 6 bases and J 0 bases, with 9 bases left between them. The chain's CDR3 is CASSGLLSGNTIYF. CDR3 sequence (DNA): TGTGCCAGCAGCGGACTCCTCTCTGGAAACACCATATATTTT.

The gene calls are TRBV4-2 and TRBJ2-5, with unresolved D. The DNA end is a closer match to TRBJ2-7, so the J assignment may be wrong. There are 15 residues in the CDR3. CDR1 and CDR2 from the germline V gene are LGHNA and YNFKEQ. CDR3 in DNA: TGTGCCAGCAGCCAAGCCGGCGGCAGCTCCTACGAGCAGTACTTC. Protein: CASSQAGGSSYEQYF.

This clone was detected only once. This rearrangement joins TRBV30 to TRBJ2-5, with D unresolved. V lost 5 bases to trimming and J lost 0 bases, with 7 bases between them. Germline CDR1 is GTSNPN and CDR2 is SVGIG (reference sequence). The CDR3 extends over 12 amino acids. CDR3 region: CAWAEYQETQYF. CDR3 sequence (DNA): TGTGCCTGGGCAGAGTACCAAGAGACCCAGTACTTC.

This chain connects TRBV7-2 to TRBJ2-1; 10 bases map to TRBD2. The CDR3 totals 15 residues. Unmatched junction bases numbered 9, after V lost 8 bases and J lost 5 bases. The germline CDR1 and CDR2 sequences are SGHTA and FQGNSA. Written as DNA, the CDR3 is TGTGCCAGCGGACTTAGCGGGGGGTATCACAATGAGCAGTTCTTC. This sequence encodes CASGLSGGYHNEQFF.

A few counts support this clone. V and J are TRBV19 and TRBJ1-1; D is ambiguous. Germline V CDR1 and CDR2: LNHDA, SQIVND (reference sequence). This CDR3 spans 12 amino acids. V lost 4 bases, J lost 1 base, and 4 bases lay in between. DNA for the CDR3: TGTGCCAGTAGTACCAGGAACACTGAAGCTTTCTTT. This gives the protein CASSTRNTEAFF.

This clone was seen once. The rearrangement links TRBV18 to TRBJ2-2, with D perhaps matching TRBD1 (6 bases). V was cut by 1 base and J by 1 base, with 10 bases left in between. This CDR3 contains 16 residues. CDR1 is KGHSH and CDR2 is LQKENI in the germline V gene. CDR3 residues: CASSPQGGLNTGELFF. The CDR3 DNA sequence: TGTGCCAGCTCACCACAAGGGGGTTTGAACACCGGGGAGCTGTTTTTT.

The J gene is TRBJ1-1, the V gene TRBV6-5; no clear D. Germline lookup yields CDR1 MNHEY and CDR2 SVGAGI. The CDR3 sequence is 12 residues long. Deletions cut 5 bases from V and 11 bases from J, with 15 bases between. In DNA, the CDR3 is TGTGCCAGCAGTGTCGACACGAGAGGGGCTTTCTTT. Amino acid sequence: CASSVDTRGAFF.

This clone was picked up one time. The chain links TRBV30 to TRBJ1-1, with 7 positions matching TRBD1. Germline V lookup: CDR1 GTSNPN, CDR2 SVGIG (reference sequence). J gave up 2 bases and V 0 bases, and 6 bases lay outside the gene matches. The CDR3 loop spans 15 amino acids. Here the CDR3 reads CAWSVIGQANTEAFF. The CDR3 DNA follows: TGTGCCTGGAGTGTCATAGGACAGGCTAACACTGAAGCTTTCTTT.

V and J are TRBV5-1 and TRBJ1-1; D gene unclear. Germline V lookup: CDR1 SGHRS, CDR2 YFSETQ. This CDR3 has 14 amino acids. V was trimmed by 1 base and J by 3 bases, leaving 10 bases between them. The CDR3 DNA sequence: TGCGCCAGCAGCTTGAATTCCTGGGACACTGAAGCTTTCTTT. This translates into CASSLNSWDTEAFF.

This sequence joins TRBV25-1 and TRBJ2-1; 11 bases are shared with TRBD2. Germline V gene sequence: CDR1 MGHDK, CDR2 SYGVNS. With V trimmed by 2 bases and J by 7 bases, 4 bases remained unmatched. The CDR3 contains 15 residues. CDR3 nucleotide sequence: TGTGCCAGCAGTGAACTAGCGGGGGGTTCGAATGAGCAGTTCTTC. It yields the protein CASSELAGGSNEQFF.

V usage is TRBV29-1 and J usage is TRBJ2-1; 7 positions agree with TRBD1. The length of the CDR3 is 14 residues. CDR1 is SQVTM and CDR2 is ANQGSEA in the germline V gene. The V gene end was trimmed by 6 bases and the J gene end by 4 bases; junction bases not matched to a gene: 9. CDR3 sequence: CSVNRDRSYNEQFF. Here the CDR3 DNA reads TGCAGCGTAAACCGGGACAGATCATACAATGAGCAGTTCTTC.

The chain combines TRBV30 with TRBJ2-3, with D perhaps matching TRBD1 (6 bases). Trimming shortened V by 2 bases and J by 0 bases, and 12 bases separated the two germline ends. Germline V gene data show CDR1 as GTSNPN and CDR2 as SVGIG (reference sequence). The CDR3 consists of 15 residues. CDR3 DNA sequence: TGTGCCTGGAGTCCCGCGACAGGCAGCACAGATACGCAGTATTTT. This sequence encodes CAWSPATGSTDTQYF.